The 27 T cell receptor beta chains below all came from one sample that was sequenced in a study of cytomegalovirus exposure and HLA in healthy donors. Using immunoSEQ multiplex PCR, the repertoire was profiled, and TCRdb retains in-frame clones only, with some absent. Of 160,000 or so clones listed, about 89% are singletons. Sequencing was performed on PBMCs. Source of these receptors: a man aged 18-30 years in good health and CMV-seropositive.

The CDR3 loop reads CASSPGPTGKSEEQYF. CDR3 in DNA: TGTGCCAGCAGTCCCGGCCCGACAGGGAAATCGGAAGAGCAGTACTTC. The chain is built from TRBV28 and TRBJ2-7; 7 bases align to TRBD1. V lost 5 bases, J lost 7 bases, and 17 bases stayed unmatched. The length of the CDR3 is 16 residues. In germline, CDR1 is MDHEN, CDR2 SYDVKM.

This chain joins TRBV11-2 and TRBJ2-2; 7 nucleotides align to TRBD2. The trim removed 0 bases at V and 3 bases at J, leaving 10 bases unmatched. This CDR3 comprises 18 residues. Germline V gene sequence: CDR1 SGHAT, CDR2 FQNNGV. The CDR3 bases are TGTGCCAGCAGCTTAGAGAGACTAGCTTCAGCTTACACCGGGGAGCTGTTTTTT. Its translation: CASSLERLASAYTGELFF.

The genes are TRBV7-9 and TRBJ2-2; TRBD1 aligns across 7 bases. The CDR3 has 13 amino acids. Germline CDR1 reads SEHNR; CDR2 reads FQNEAQ (reference sequence). V lost 8 bases and J lost 6; bases outside the gene matches: 6. CDR3 residues: CASFPQGSGELFF. CDR3 DNA sequence: TGTGCCAGCTTCCCACAGGGGTCCGGGGAGCTGTTTTTT.

The table lists this clone with a count of one. The V gene is TRBV28, the J gene TRBJ1-1, with TRBD1 as a possible D gene (5 bases). There are 14 residues in the CDR3. V lost 3 bases, J lost 5 bases, and 13 bases lay in between. Germline lookup yields CDR1 MDHEN and CDR2 SYDVKM. DNA for the CDR3: TGTGCCAGCAGTTTTCGGGGGAGGGCGACTGAAGCTTTCTTT. Protein product: CASSFRGRATEAFF.

The V and J genes are TRBV11-2 and TRBJ2-5, with 10 bases aligning to TRBD2. Trimming took 0 bases from V and 9 from J; bases not matched to a gene: 7. Germline CDR1 reads SGHAT; CDR2 reads FQNNGV. The CDR3 runs 15 residues. The CDR3 DNA reads as TGTGCCAGCAGCTTAGAGCCTAGCGGGAGAGCGGCCCAGTACTTC. Protein product: CASSLEPSGRAAQYF.

This chain joins TRBV9 and TRBJ2-3; no definite D call. Trimming stripped 4 bases from V and 2 bases from J, with 14 bases between. The germline CDR1 and CDR2 sequences are SGDLS and YYNGEE. The CDR3 sequence is 15 residues long. The CDR3 nucleotides read TGTGCCAGCAGCCCCCATATTACAGTCACAGATACGCAGTATTTT. Its protein product is CASSPHITVTDTQYF.

The CDR3 loop reads CASSQGLEGYGYTF. CDR3 nucleotides: TGTGCCAGCTCACAGGGACTTGAGGGCTATGGCTACACCTTC. The V call is TRBV18, the J call TRBJ1-2; a weak D match, TRBD1 (5 bases). CDR3 length: 14 amino acids. Per germline, CDR1 KGHSH and CDR2 LQKENI. Trimming removed 4 bases at V and 4 bases at J, with 13 bases between.

The V call is TRBV9, the J call TRBJ1-5, with no clear D. Germline values: CDR1 SGDLS, CDR2 YYNGEE. V lost 7 bases to trimming and J lost 6 bases, with 11 bases between them. CDR3 length: 12 residues. CDR3 in DNA: TGTGCCAGCTCCTCTGGCGGTCAGCCCCAGCATTTT. Protein: CASSSGGQPQHF.

The V call is TRBV15, the J call TRBJ2-2; D possibly corresponds to TRBD2 (6 bases). The ends were cut back, 0 bases at V and 3 bases at J, with 8 bases in the middle. The length of the CDR3 is 15 residues. From germline, CDR1 is LNHNV and CDR2 YYDKDF (reference sequence). The CDR3 region has the DNA TGTGCCACCAGCAGAGATAGCGGTTACACCGGGGAGCTGTTTTTT. Translation: CATSRDSGYTGELFF.

J is TRBJ2-7 and V is TRBV11-2; 11 bases map to TRBD1. The CDR3 extends over 14 amino acids. Germline V gene sequence: CDR1 SGHAT, CDR2 FQNNGV. V was pared by 5 bases and J by 6 bases, with 6 bases of the junction left unmatched. DNA for the CDR3: TGTGCCAGCAGCCCGGACAGGGGGCCCTTCGAGCAGTACTTC. Protein: CASSPDRGPFEQYF.

V gene TRBV6-1 combines with J gene TRBJ2-5; D gene ambiguous. The germline V gene encodes CDR1 MNHNS and CDR2 SASEGT. There are 12 residues in the CDR3. V was clipped by 3 bases and J by 3 bases, with 5 bases between them. As DNA, the CDR3 is TGTGCCAGCAGTGACCTAGAAGAGACCCAGTACTTC. Its translation: CASSDLEETQYF.

The table lists this clone with a few counts. The chain combines TRBV4-1 with TRBJ2-7; D is possibly TRBD1 (5 bases). Germline V lookup: CDR1 MGHRA, CDR2 YSYEKL. V was cut by 0 bases and J by 2 bases, with 17 bases left in between. The CDR3 is made up of 17 amino acids. The CDR3 region is CASSQDSPFRVPYEQYF. CDR3 sequence (DNA): TGCGCCAGCAGCCAAGATTCCCCCTTCAGGGTTCCCTACGAGCAGTACTTC.

The rearrangement links TRBV28 to TRBJ1-2, with 7 nucleotides matching TRBD1. The CDR3 spans 13 residues. CDR1 is MDHEN and CDR2 is SYDVKM in the germline V gene. V shed 7 bases, J shed 2 bases, and the junction held 4 bases outside the gene matches. CDR3: CASTSGQNYGYTF. The CDR3 region has the DNA TGTGCCAGCACCTCGGGACAGAACTATGGCTACACCTTC.

The J gene is TRBJ1-5, the V gene TRBV9; the match to TRBD1 covers 7 bases. This CDR3 is built from 14 residues. Per germline, CDR1 SGDLS and CDR2 YYNGEE. With V trimmed by 4 bases and J by 6 bases, 7 bases remained unmatched. The CDR3 loop reads CASSTSGGIQPQHF. The CDR3 coding sequence is TGTGCCAGCAGCACATCAGGGGGTATTCAGCCCCAGCATTTT.

The chain is built from TRBV10-3 and TRBJ2-5; D is possibly TRBD1 (6 bases). The CDR3 totals 13 residues. V lost 5 bases and J 3 bases, leaving 10 bases between the germline ends. Germline CDR1 reads ENHRY; CDR2 reads SYGVKD. The CDR3 DNA reads TGTGCCATCAGTCGACAGGAGGAAGAGACCCAGTACTTC. Its translation: CAISRQEEETQYF.

The chain employs TRBV5-4 and TRBJ2-5; TRBD1 aligns across 8 bases. V lost 2 bases and J lost 5; bases outside the gene matches: 17. The germline gives CDR1 SGHNT, CDR2 YYREEE (reference sequence). CDR3 length: 18 amino acids. CDR3 coding DNA: TGTGCCAGCAGCTTCGGTCCGGCGACAGGGGTCCCCGGCGAGACCCAGTACTTC. Protein sequence: CASSFGPATGVPGETQYF.

This chain uses TRBV27 with TRBJ2-1; 8 nucleotides match TRBD2. V dropped 5 bases and J dropped 1; count of bases not matched to a gene: 7. This CDR3 has 16 residues. CDR1 is MNHEY, CDR2 SMNVEV, per germline (reference sequence). The CDR3 region is CASSGSGRVSYNEQFF. The CDR3 nucleotides are TGTGCCAGCAGTGGGAGCGGGAGAGTGTCCTACAATGAGCAGTTCTTC.

The count of this clone is one. This chain links TRBV5-1 with TRBJ2-1, with TRBD1 matching 8 bases. V was clipped by 3 bases and J by 6 bases; unmatched bases: 5. The CDR3 contains 14 residues. Germline loops: CDR1 SGHRS, CDR2 YFSETQ. CDR3 loop: CASSSRGLSNEQFF. DNA for the CDR3: TGCGCCAGCAGCTCCAGGGGGCTAAGCAATGAGCAGTTCTTC.

Only a few counts were recorded for this clone. This rearrangement joins TRBV5-6 to TRBJ2-2; 11 bases fit TRBD1. Germline V CDR1 and CDR2: SGHDT, YYEEEE. This CDR3 has 17 residues. Trimming took 3 bases from V and 5 from J; bases not matched to a gene: 9. In DNA, the CDR3 is TGTGCCAGCAGCTCGCTAGGACAGGGGGCTTTTACCGGGGAGCTGTTTTTT. It yields the protein CASSSLGQGAFTGELFF.

With regard to this clone: Other nucleotide sequences from this sample produce the same CDR3. V and J are TRBV6-1 and TRBJ1-2, with D possibly matching TRBD1 (5 bases). The CDR3 has 12 amino acids. CDR1 is MNHNS, CDR2 SASEGT, per germline. V was pared by 3 bases and J by 4 bases, with 6 bases between. CDR3 in DNA: TGTGCCAGCAGTGACAGGGTCTATGGCTACACCTTC. Encoded protein: CASSDRVYGYTF.

This chain joins TRBV6-5 and TRBJ1-6; D is perhaps TRBD1 (5 bases). The CDR3 totals 15 residues. With 1 base removed from V and 6 bases from J, the gap between germline ends came to 10 bases. Germline V gives CDR1 MNHEY, CDR2 SVGAGI. The chain's CDR3 is CASSYYRQGNSPLHF. The CDR3 DNA reads as TGTGCCAGCAGTTACTATCGGCAGGGTAATTCACCCCTCCACTTT.

V gene TRBV2 combines with J gene TRBJ1-6; 7 positions match TRBD1. The V gene end was trimmed by 7 bases and the J gene end by 10 bases; junction bases not matched to a gene: 16. The germline V gene has CDR1 SNHLY and CDR2 FYNNEI. This CDR3 has 16 residues. CDR3 nucleotides: TGTGCCAGCAAAATTCCCGCGGGACAGTTAAGGTCACCCCTCCACTTT. This translates into CASKIPAGQLRSPLHF.

V is TRBV28 and J is TRBJ1-1, with D perhaps TRBD1 (6 bases). CDR3 length: 15 residues. V shed 2 bases and J shed 4 bases, with 14 bases lying between them. The germline V gene has CDR1 MDHEN and CDR2 SYDVKM. The DNA for the CDR3 is TGTGCCAGCAGTTTAATGAGGGGCAGGGGCACTGAAGCTTTCTTT. Its protein product is CASSLMRGRGTEAFF.

This chain connects TRBV6-5 to TRBJ1-5, with D tentatively TRBD1 (6 bases). The CDR3 loop spans 15 amino acids. V was shortened by 6 bases and J by 3 bases, with 15 bases between the two germline ends. Germline V CDR1 and CDR2: MNHEY, SVGAGI. In DNA form, the CDR3 reads TGTGCCAGCAGACCCCACCGGGACACCAATCAGCCCCAGCATTTT. Translated, it gives CASRPHRDTNQPQHF.

This clone appeared a few times. The gene calls are TRBV14 and TRBJ2-7; D not resolved. CDR3 length equals 11 residues. Germline CDR1 SGHDN, CDR2 FVKESK. V was cut by 1 base and J by 6 bases, with 4 bases left in between. Written as DNA, the CDR3 is TGTGCCAGCAGCCAAGGGCTCGAGCAGTACTTC. Its translation: CASSQGLEQYF. The whole variable domain, filled in from reference TRBV14 and TRBJ2-7, reads EAGVTQFPSHSVIEKGQTVTLRCDPISGHDNLYWYRRVMGKEIKFLLHFVKESKQDESGMPNNRFLAERTGGTYSTLKVQPAELEDSGVYFCASSQGLEQYFGPGTRLTVT.

The chain is built from TRBV27 and TRBJ2-7; 10 bases agree with TRBD1. The ends lost 5 bases at V and 7 bases at J; junction bases unmatched: 14. There are 16 residues in the CDR3. CDR1 MNHEY and CDR2 SMNVEV come from the germline V gene (reference sequence). The CDR3 protein is CASSLNRDRGRWEQYF. In DNA, the CDR3 is TGTGCCAGCAGTCTTAACCGGGACAGGGGCCGGTGGGAGCAGTACTTC.

The V and J genes are TRBV6-5 and TRBJ2-7, with D possibly matching TRBD1 (6 bases). This CDR3 has 11 residues. The V gene's germline CDR1 is MNHEY and CDR2 SVGAGI. V dropped 11 bases and J dropped 4 bases, with 12 bases sitting between them. The CDR3 nucleotides read TGTGCCGGTACTCAGGGGTACGAGCAGTACTTC. Translated: CAGTQGYEQYF.